This TCR beta chain was found in a study of blood T cell repertoires in COVID-19. Method: immunoSEQ multiplex PCR; TCRdb's copy keeps in-frame clones and lacks some. The data show some 360,000 clones, roughly 90% seen once. The CDR3 totals 19 residues. Per germline, CDR1 MDHEN and CDR2 SYDVKM. The ends were cut back, 5 bases at V and 3 bases at J, with 26 bases in the middle. The sample taken for sequencing was PBMCs or T cells enriched from blood (not recorded which). The chain carries TRBV28 and TRBJ1-5, with a tentative D call TRBD1 (6 bases). This sequence originates from a woman aged 30 to 39 who had been exposed to COVID-19. This CDR3 reads CASSRPGGGQEINNQPQHF. The CDR3 nucleotides read TGTGCCAGCAGTCGACCTGGGGGGGGGCAGGAGATTAACAATCAGCCCCAGCATTTT.